This T cell receptor beta chain is drawn from a study of molecular identifiers for immune sequencing clone quantification. For the study at large: The replicate experiment used RNA from roughly 20,000 or 100,000 naive CD8 cells. This RNA was split into five aliquots, and four of them were sequenced. General study results and limits: Clonotypes topping 20 RNA copies carried over 99% of effector molecules but under 1% of naive ones.

Trimming left V 2 bases short and J 2 bases short, with 6 bases between. The germline V gene has CDR1 MNHEY and CDR2 SMNVEV (reference sequence). This CDR3 has 13 amino acids. TCRdb reanalysed the PCR reads using MiXCR and keeps one entry per CDR3 protein. This repertoire shows 85,000 to 95,000 distinct CDR3 sequences, roughly 19% found once; its top ten account for about 0.85%. Every naive CD8 library was made from between roughly 19,000 and 1,000,000 sorted cells with 10%, 30% or 50% RNA. This clonotype was recorded at least ten times. The antigen is unknown. The sequence was collected from a human donor in good health. Some libraries in this study had Jurkat cell RNA spiked in. The sample comprised naive CD8+ T cells from blood, with Jurkat cell RNA spiked in. Subset given: FACS-sorted CD8+CD4-CCR7+CD45RA+ naive T cells. The rearrangement uses TRBV27 and TRBJ2-5; D is unclear. The CDR3 here is CASSLKWQETQYF. The CDR3, as DNA: TGTGCCAGCAGTTTAAAGTGGCAAGAGACCCAGTACTTC.